A selection of T cell receptor beta chains follows, all from one sample in a study of immune evolution from preneoplasia to lung adenocarcinoma. TCRdb's table, derived via immunoSEQ multiplex PCR, lists solely in-frame clones and lacks some. The profile shows more than 7,000 clones, roughly four fifths of them singletons. Sequencing used FFPE lung adenocarcinoma in situ tissue. Receptor source: a person between 65 and 79 years old with lung adenocarcinoma. The CDR3 runs from the conserved cysteine through the conserved F or W. Fields, in order: D gene, clone size, V gene, J gene, CDR3 DNA, CDR3 protein. D genes are given only for firm matches. Clone sizes are given selectively: once, few, many, or a class where the clone is expanded.

-	-	TRBV11-2	TRBJ2-3	TGTGCCAGCAGTTCTAGCGGCACAGATACGCAGTATTTT	CASSSSGTDTQYF
-	-	TRBV7-6	TRBJ2-3	TGTGCCAGCAGCTCCCGGGGGCAGGATACGCAGTATTTT	CASSSRGQDTQYF
TRBD2	-	TRBV9	TRBJ2-3	TGTGCCAGCAGCGTAGTTGGGGGAGGGGACACAGATACGCAGTATTTT	CASSVVGGGDTDTQYF
TRBD2	-	TRBV5-1	TRBJ2-1	TGCGCCAGCAGCTTAAGCGGGGGTAATTCCTACAATGAGCAGTTCTTC	CASSLSGGNSYNEQFF
TRBD1	-	TRBV10-3	TRBJ2-1	TGTGCCATCTCTTCGCCACAGGGGATCTCGAATGAGCAGTTCTTC	CAISSPQGISNEQFF
TRBD1	-	TRBV19	TRBJ1-5	TGTGCCAGTAGTATAGAAACAGGGGAGTCCAATCAGCCCCAGCATTTT	CASSIETGESNQPQHF
TRBD1	-	TRBV5-1	TRBJ2-3	TGCGCCAGCAGCACGAACAGGGGTAATACGCAGTATTTT	CASSTNRGNTQYF
-	-	TRBV30	TRBJ1-1	TGTGCCTGGAGTGTAACCCCTCGGGCTTTCTTT	CAWSVTPRAFF
-	-	TRBV5-8	TRBJ2-2	TGTGCCAGCAGCTCCATATACAGGGCCGGCGGGGAGCTGTTTTTT	CASSSIYRAGGELFF
-	-	TRBV6-5	TRBJ2-7	TGTGCCAGCAGTTACTCGGGGGCAGGGGACTACGAGCAGTACTTC	CASSYSGAGDYEQYF
-	-	TRBV4-2	TRBJ1-3	TGTGCCAGCAGCCAAGGAGGTTGGGCACCTCACTCTGGAAACACCATATATTTT	CASSQGGWAPHSGNTIYF
-	-	TRBV20-1	TRBJ2-1	TGCAGTGCCCAAGAGGGAAATGAGCAGTTCTTC	CSAQEGNEQFF
-	-	TRBV30	TRBJ2-1	TGTGCCTGGAGTGCTCAAGGACTTCGGGTTGGCTCCTACAATGAGCAGTTCTTC	CAWSAQGLRVGSYNEQFF
-	-	TRBV28	TRBJ2-2	TGTGCCAGCAGTCCCCGATCCGGTATCGGGAACACCGGGGAGCTGTTTTTT	CASSPRSGIGNTGELFF
-	-	TRBV7-9	TRBJ2-3	TGTGCCAGCAGCTTAGCAGATACGCAGTATTTT	CASSLADTQYF
TRBD1	-	TRBV12-5	TRBJ1-1	TGTGCTTCGGGGGACAGATTGAACACTGAAGCTTTCTTT	CASGDRLNTEAFF
-	-	TRBV4-1	TRBJ1-5	TGCGCCAGCAGCCAAGATGGGGGGGGCAATCAGCCCCAGCATTTT	CASSQDGGGNQPQHF
-	-	TRBV28	TRBJ2-3	TGTGCCAGCAGTTTTCTAGAGACAGATACGCAGTATTTT	CASSFLETDTQYF
-	-	TRBV9	TRBJ1-1	TGTGCCAGCAGCGGAGCAGGGATGACTGAAGCTTTCTTT	CASSGAGMTEAFF
-	-	TRBV29-1	TRBJ2-3	TGCAGCGTACAGTACACAGATACGCAGTATTTT	CSVQYTDTQYF
-	-	TRBV4-1	TRBJ2-7	TGCGCCAGCAGCCAAGGGGGCAGGGTATCCTACGAGCAGTACTTC	CASSQGGRVSYEQYF
-	-	TRBV5-6	TRBJ2-7	TGTGCCAGCAGCTTGGCCGGGGACACCTACGAGCAGTACTTC	CASSLAGDTYEQYF
TRBD2	-	TRBV5-4	TRBJ2-3	TGTGCCAGCGGGTCAGCGGGAGGGCCCCGAGGCGCAGATACGCAGTATTTT	CASGSAGGPRGADTQYF
-	-	TRBV18	TRBJ2-5	TGTGCCAGCTCACCAACGGGGCAAGAGACCCAGTACTTC	CASSPTGQETQYF
TRBD1	-	TRBV7-8	TRBJ2-7	TGTGCCAGCAGCTTAGACCCCGGACAGGGAAATCGTGAGCAGTACTTC	CASSLDPGQGNREQYF
-	-	TRBV30	TRBJ1-4	TGTGCCTGGAGTGGATCTCAAGGGGGAGAAAAACTGTTTTTT	CAWSGSQGGEKLFF
TRBD1	-	TRBV10-3	TRBJ2-7	TGTGCCATTGACTCGGGACAGATCCACGAGCAGTACTTC	CAIDSGQIHEQYF
-	-	TRBV6-6	TRBJ2-7	TGTGCCAGCAGTTACGGCGTCTCCTACGAGCAGTACTTC	CASSYGVSYEQYF
-	-	TRBV11-2	TRBJ2-7	TGTGCCAGCAGCCTTCGGATAGAGGTTTACGAGCAGTACTTC	CASSLRIEVYEQYF
-	-	TRBV6-5	TRBJ2-5	TGTGCCAGCACTAAAGGGGAGACCCAGTACTTC	CASTKGETQYF
-	-	TRBV2	TRBJ1-5	TGTGCCAGCAGTGCCCCAGATCAGCCCCAGCATTTT	CASSAPDQPQHF
-	-	TRBV7-9	TRBJ2-2	TGTGCCAGCAGCATCTGGATCGGGTCTAAGGCCGGGGAGCTGTTTTTT	CASSIWIGSKAGELFF
-	-	TRBV25-1	TRBJ1-2	TGTGCCAGCAGTGAGGAAGCGCACTATGGCTACACCTTC	CASSEEAHYGYTF
-	few	TRBV2	TRBJ2-4	TGTGCCAGCAGCCCCCCCTTCAGCTCAAACATTCAGTACTTC	CASSPPFSSNIQYF
-	-	TRBV11-3	TRBJ2-7	TGTGCCAGCAGCGCCCAAAGGGGAGACAGAACCTACGAGCAGTACTTC	CASSAQRGDRTYEQYF
TRBD2	-	TRBV6-1	TRBJ2-5	TGTGCCAGCAGTGAGCTACTAGCGGGGGGCCAAGAGACCCAGTACTTC	CASSELLAGGQETQYF
-	-	TRBV28	TRBJ1-5	TGTGCCAGCAGTTTGACTCGAGTCCGGCCCCAGCATTTT	CASSLTRVRPQHF
-	-	TRBV19	TRBJ1-5	TGTGCCAGTAGTCCAGATTTTAGCAATCAGCCCCAGCATTTT	CASSPDFSNQPQHF
-	-	TRBV9	TRBJ2-7	TGTGCCAGCAGCGAGATTGGTAGGGGGGAAGAGCAGTACTTC	CASSEIGRGEEQYF
TRBD1	-	TRBV7-6	TRBJ2-5	TGTGCCAGCAGCTTAGCGGCCGGGACAGGCCAAGAGACCCAGTACTTC	CASSLAAGTGQETQYF
-	-	TRBV6-6	TRBJ2-7	TGTGCCAGCAGAGAGGGGGGGCCGGGCCAATACGAGCAGTACTTC	CASREGGPGQYEQYF
TRBD1	once	TRBV5-5	TRBJ1-5	TGTGCCAGCAGCTTGGGACAGGGGTTTTGGGATAGCAATCAGCCCCAGCATTTT	CASSLGQGFWDSNQPQHF
TRBD1	-	TRBV6-1	TRBJ1-4	TGTGCCAGCAGTCGACAGGGGTCGGGGGAAAAACTGTTTTTT	CASSRQGSGEKLFF
-	-	TRBV4-2	TRBJ2-5	TGTGCCAGCAGCCAAGATCCAAGTTCGTGGGAGACCCAGTACTTC	CASSQDPSSWETQYF
-	-	TRBV13	TRBJ1-2	TGTGCCAGCAGCTTAGCTACAGGGCACTATGGCTACACCTTC	CASSLATGHYGYTF
TRBD2	few	TRBV7-6	TRBJ2-1	TGTGCCAGCAGCCGTATAGCGGGGGGCTACAATGAGCAGTTCTTC	CASSRIAGGYNEQFF
-	-	TRBV7-3	TRBJ1-1	TGTGCCAGCAGCTTAACCCCGGGGGCCGGCACTGAAGCTTTCTTT	CASSLTPGAGTEAFF